The 23 T cell receptor beta chains listed next were all sequenced from one sample in a study of CD8 T cells in Susac syndrome. When the RNA was reverse transcribed, random hexamers were used with an input of roughly 0.45 to 1 ug. From the immunoSEQ multiplex PCR reads, TCRdb called clonotypes with MiXCR, one entry per CDR3 protein. Here the sample spans under 150,000 distinct CDR3 sequences, roughly 95% being singletons. Sequenced material: CD4+ T cells from PBMCs. The receptors were sampled from a human donor with Susac syndrome.

This clonotype has just one count. V gene TRBV9 combines with J gene TRBJ2-5, with TRBD1 matching over 8 bases. Looked up from germline, CDR1 is SGDLS and CDR2 is YYNGEE. The V and J ends lost 10 bases and 5 bases, in that order; junction bases with no gene match: 13. The CDR3 covers 14 residues. The CDR3 DNA reads TGTGCCGGTAAAAGGGACGGGACAGGCGAGACCCAGTACTTC. Translation gives CAGKRDGTGETQYF.

J is TRBJ2-7 and V is TRBV3-1; 11 positions match TRBD2. V lost 4 bases and J lost 3; bases outside the gene matches: 14. This CDR3 is 18 amino acids long. CDR1 LGHDT and CDR2 YNNKEL come from the germline V gene (reference sequence). The CDR3, as DNA: TGTGCCAGCAGCCTTAGACTAGCGGGACAAATCCAAAGCTACGAGCAGTACTTC. It is translated as CASSLRLAGQIQSYEQYF.

The chain recombines TRBV20-1 with TRBJ2-1; 10 bases align to TRBD2. CDR1 and CDR2 from the germline V gene are DFQATT and SNEGSKA (reference sequence). This CDR3 region has 14 residues. Trimming cost V 3 bases and J 10 bases; bases outside gene matches: 9. The CDR3 coding sequence is TGCAGTGCTAGGATAGCGGGAGGCTACCCCGAGCAGTTCTTC. It yields the protein CSARIAGGYPEQFF.

This chain connects TRBV25-1 to TRBJ1-1; maybe TRBD1 (5 bases). Per germline, CDR1 MGHDK and CDR2 SYGVNS. The CDR3 is 13 residues long. Trimming stripped 6 bases from V and 5 bases from J, with 13 bases between. CDR3 DNA: TGTGCCAGCAGGGTGGTCAGGGCTACTGAAGCTTTCTTT. Protein: CASRVVRATEAFF.

The gene calls are TRBV7-9 and TRBJ1-5, with D hard to call. Germline V gene data show CDR1 as SEHNR and CDR2 as FQNEAQ (reference sequence). There are 15 residues in the CDR3. V gave up 5 bases and J gave up 4 bases, with 15 bases separating them. The CDR3 here is CASSQGDTGNQPQHF. For the CDR3, the DNA is TGTGCCAGCAGCCAAGGAGACACGGGAAATCAGCCCCAGCATTTT. Supplemented by reference TRBV7-9 and TRBJ1-5, the full variable domain reads DTGVSQNPRHKITKRGQNVTFRCDPISEHNRLYWYRQTLGQGPEFLTYFQNEAQLEKSRLLSDRFSAERPKGSFSTLEIQRTEQGDSAMYLCASSQGDTGNQPQHFGDGTRLSIL.

The chain has TRBV3-1 and TRBJ1-1, with D unresolved. CDR3 length: 14 amino acids. V was trimmed by 0 bases and J by 1 base, leaving 6 bases between them. Germline V gene data show CDR1 as LGHDT and CDR2 as YNNKEL (reference sequence). The CDR3 DNA follows: TGTGCCAGCAGCCAAGAAGTCTGGAACACTGAAGCTTTCTTT. It translates to CASSQEVWNTEAFF.

The chain employs TRBV3-1 and TRBJ2-2; TRBD1 matches 7 bases. The germline V gene has CDR1 LGHDT and CDR2 YNNKEL (reference sequence). The CDR3 has 17 residues. Trimming at V came to 2 bases and at J to 4 bases, leaving 10 bases not matched to a gene. CDR3 nucleotides: TGTGCCAGCAGCCAACCCGGGACAGTGATCGGCACCGGGGAGCTGTTTTTT. Translated: CASSQPGTVIGTGELFF.

The DNA of the CDR3 is TGTGCCAGCTCCCTCCTCGACAGTTCGAACACCGGGGAGCTGTTTTTT. Amino acid sequence: CASSLLDSSNTGELFF. The chain uses TRBV18 and TRBJ2-2; a possible D gene is TRBD1 (5 bases). In germline, CDR1 is KGHSH, CDR2 LQKENI. V shed 6 bases and J shed 0 bases, with 14 bases lying between them. The CDR3 extends over 16 amino acids.

The rearrangement links TRBV27 to TRBJ2-1, with D perhaps TRBD1 (5 bases). Trimming took off 2 bases at V and 5 bases at J, with 10 bases between the two ends. The CDR3 runs 14 residues. CDR1 and CDR2 (germline): MNHEY, SMNVEV (reference sequence). Here the CDR3 reads CASSLRPGNNEQFF. The DNA of the CDR3 is TGTGCCAGCAGTTTACGCCCAGGGAACAATGAGCAGTTCTTC.

The V call is TRBV14, the J call TRBJ2-5, with a possible D match to TRBD2 (5 bases). The J call is in doubt because the DNA end fits TRBJ2-1 better. The CDR3 has 14 amino acids. CDR1 and CDR2 from the germline V gene are SGHDN and FVKESK. This chain's CDR3 is CASSQELRERTQFF. CDR3 sequence (DNA): TGTGCCAGCAGCCAAGAGTTGAGGGAGAGGACCCAGTTCTTC.

The CDR3 nucleotides are TGCAGTGGGGTAGTGGAGACAGATACGCAGTATTTT. This codes for CSGVVETDTQYF. V gene TRBV20-1 combines with J gene TRBJ2-3; D is undetermined. With 7 bases removed from V and 3 bases from J, the gap between germline ends came to 11 bases. The CDR3 length is 12 residues. In germline, CDR1 is DFQATT, CDR2 SNEGSKA (reference sequence).

The V call is TRBV28, the J call TRBJ1-2, with D hard to call. V was shortened by 8 bases and J by 4 bases, with 14 bases between the two germline ends. The CDR3 is 13 amino acids. The germline V gene encodes CDR1 MDHEN and CDR2 SYDVKM. CDR3 DNA: TGTGCCAGCGGCGACGAAGCGTTCTATGGCTACACCTTC. It codes for CASGDEAFYGYTF.

The chain couples TRBV7-2 to TRBJ2-5; possible D gene TRBD2, 5 bases. The CDR3 has 14 residues. Per germline, CDR1 SGHTA and CDR2 FQGNSA. Trimming removed 5 bases from V and 7 bases from J, with 17 bases in between. The CDR3 region is CASSANRGWGTQYF. DNA for the CDR3: TGTGCCAGCAGCGCGAATCGAGGGTGGGGGACCCAGTACTTC.

The rearrangement uses TRBV18 and TRBJ2-7, with 11 bases identical to TRBD2. The CDR3 length is 15 residues. Trimming took 6 bases from V and 0 from J; bases not matched to a gene: 4. CDR1 is KGHSH and CDR2 is LQKENI in the germline V gene. The CDR3 reads CASSPGLAASYEQYF. CDR3 DNA sequence: TGTGCCAGCTCCCCGGGACTAGCGGCCTCCTACGAGCAGTACTTC.

The chain couples TRBV11-2 to TRBJ2-2; TRBD2 agrees at 14 bases. The CDR3 contains 19 residues. Trimming removed 1 base from V and 5 bases from J; junction bases left unmatched: 9. Germline CDR1 SGHAT, CDR2 FQNNGV. The CDR3 loop reads CASSLAGLAGVRGTGELFF. The CDR3 nucleotides read TGTGCCAGCAGCTTAGCGGGACTAGCGGGAGTGAGAGGGACCGGGGAGCTGTTTTTT. Drawing the rest from reference TRBV11-2 and TRBJ2-2, the complete variable domain is EAGVAQSPRYKIIEKRQSVAFWCNPISGHATLYWYQQILGQGPKLLIQFQNNGVVDDSQLPKDRFSAERLKGVDSTLKIQPAKLEDSAVYLCASSLAGLAGVRGTGELFFGEGSRLTVL.

J is TRBJ1-3 and V is TRBV20-1; the D gene is possibly TRBD1 (5 bases). The V end lost 4 bases, the J end lost 2 bases, and 9 bases lay between the germline ends. CDR1 is DFQATT, CDR2 SNEGSKA, per germline (reference sequence). The CDR3 sequence is 13 residues long. The CDR3 sequence: CSAMPGPGNTIYF. CDR3 coding DNA: TGCAGTGCTATGCCAGGGCCTGGAAACACCATATATTTT.

The rearrangement links TRBV14 to TRBJ2-5; no reliable D call. Germline V gene sequence: CDR1 SGHDN, CDR2 FVKESK. The CDR3 sequence is 13 residues long. Trimming stripped 1 base from V and 2 bases from J, with 5 bases between. The CDR3: CASSQVRQETQYF. CDR3 nucleotides: TGTGCCAGCAGCCAAGTGAGGCAAGAGACCCAGTACTTC.

V is TRBV7-8 and J is TRBJ1-4, with TRBD1 identical over 7 bases. The CDR3 has 12 amino acids. V lost 5 bases and J lost 8; bases outside the gene matches: 2. CDR1 and CDR2 (germline): SGHVS, FQNEAQ. CDR3 region: CASSRRGEKLFF. The DNA for the CDR3 is TGTGCCAGCAGCCGCAGGGGGGAAAAACTGTTTTTT.

The chain couples TRBV29-1 to TRBJ1-5; unclear D gene. The germline V gene encodes CDR1 SQVTM and CDR2 ANQGSEA. V dropped 6 bases and J dropped 7 bases, with 16 bases sitting between them. The CDR3 is 13 residues long. In nucleotides, the CDR3 is TGCAGCGTGTCACTTGGGGAAGTACAGCCCCAGCATTTT. It specifies CSVSLGEVQPQHF.

This clonotype was counted between two and nine times. The V and J genes are TRBV18 and TRBJ2-5; tentative D call: TRBD2 (6 bases). Trimming left V 5 bases short and J 2 bases short, with 9 bases between. The germline V gene has CDR1 KGHSH and CDR2 LQKENI. CDR3 length: 13 residues. CDR3 nucleotides: TGTGCCAGCTCATCGGGACTGCAAGAGACCCAGTACTTC. Protein: CASSSGLQETQYF.

This chain uses TRBV20-1 with TRBJ2-2; D is undetermined. The length of the CDR3 is 14 residues. Trimming pared 3 bases from V and 1 base from J, leaving 9 bases between. Germline assignment: CDR1 DFQATT and CDR2 SNEGSKA (reference sequence). The CDR3 loop is CSASFFLNTGELFF. As DNA, the CDR3 is TGCAGTGCTAGTTTTTTTCTGAACACCGGGGAGCTGTTTTTT.

The V gene is TRBV4-2, the J gene TRBJ1-1, with 7 bases lining up with TRBD1. In germline, CDR1 is LGHNA, CDR2 YNFKEQ. The CDR3 is made up of 14 amino acids. The J segment lost 7 bases and the V segment lost 3 bases, leaving 8 bases of the junction unmatched. The CDR3 reads CASSHSQGEDEAFF. The CDR3 DNA reads as TGTGCCAGCAGCCATAGTCAGGGGGAGGATGAAGCTTTCTTT.

In its sample, this clonotype was seen once. This chain links TRBV6-5 with TRBJ1-2; tentative D call: TRBD1 (5 bases). From germline, CDR1 is MNHEY and CDR2 SVGAGI. The CDR3 contains 14 residues. V was pared by 6 bases and J by 6 bases, with 17 bases between. The CDR3 coding sequence is TGTGCCAGCAGACCAACGGGCAGACAGAATGGCTACACCTTC. Translating gives CASRPTGRQNGYTF.